This entry describes one T cell receptor (beta chain). J was trimmed by 4 bases and V by 0 bases; bases with no gene match: 3. Germline V gene lookup returns CDR1 ENHRY and CDR2 SYGVKD. This CDR3 is 15 amino acids long. Original data processing: The assay estimated nucleated cells by amplifying reference gene primers. Generated by immunoSEQ multiplex PCR, the TCRdb table keeps only in-frame clones and is missing some. V, J and clone size derive from that table, while D and trimming were established from the DNA sequence. There are a few hundred thousand clones in the sample; about 90% occur only once, and around 6.5% lies in the top ten. This entry comes from a study of blood T cell repertoires in COVID-19. Study details: The United States, Italy and Spain provided the acute and convalescent COVID-19 samples. Sample material is recorded as cDNA or gDNA derived from T cells, B-cell-depleted T cells, or PBMCs.

The sequence was obtained from a man aged 60-69 years with acute or convalescent COVID-19. Specimen: peripheral blood. The rearrangement uses TRBV10-3 and TRBJ1-3, with 7 positions matching TRBD1. The CDR3 is CAISESGTDGNTIYF. The CDR3 DNA follows: TGTGCCATCAGTGAGTCTGGGACAGACGGAAACACCATATATTTT.